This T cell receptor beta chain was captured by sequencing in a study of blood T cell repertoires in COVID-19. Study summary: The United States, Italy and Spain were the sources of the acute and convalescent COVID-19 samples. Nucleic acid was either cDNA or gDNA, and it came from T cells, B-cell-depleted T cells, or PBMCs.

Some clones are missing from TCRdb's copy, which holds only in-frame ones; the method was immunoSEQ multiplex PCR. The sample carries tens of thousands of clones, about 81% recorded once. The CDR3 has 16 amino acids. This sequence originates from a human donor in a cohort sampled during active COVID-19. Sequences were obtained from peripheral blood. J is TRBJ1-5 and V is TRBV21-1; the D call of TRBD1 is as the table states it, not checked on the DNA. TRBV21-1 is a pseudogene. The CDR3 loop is CASSSGDRGFDQPQHF. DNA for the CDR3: TGTGCCAGCAGCTCTGGGGACAGGGGTTTCGATCAGCCCCAGCATTTT.